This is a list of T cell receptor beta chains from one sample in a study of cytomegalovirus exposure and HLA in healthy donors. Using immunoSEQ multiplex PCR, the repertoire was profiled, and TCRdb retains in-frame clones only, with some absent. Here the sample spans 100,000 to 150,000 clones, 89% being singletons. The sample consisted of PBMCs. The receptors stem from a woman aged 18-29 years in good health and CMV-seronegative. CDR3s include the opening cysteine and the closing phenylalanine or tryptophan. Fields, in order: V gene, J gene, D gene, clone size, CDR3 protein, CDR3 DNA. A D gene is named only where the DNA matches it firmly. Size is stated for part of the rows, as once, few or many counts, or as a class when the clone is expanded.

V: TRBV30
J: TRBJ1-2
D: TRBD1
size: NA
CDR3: CAWRGQGAYGYTF
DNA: TGTGCCTGGAGGGGACAGGGGGCGTATGGCTACACCTTC

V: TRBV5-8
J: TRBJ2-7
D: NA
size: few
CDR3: CASSVHSSYEQYF
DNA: TGTGCCAGCAGCGTACACAGCTCCTACGAGCAGTACTTC

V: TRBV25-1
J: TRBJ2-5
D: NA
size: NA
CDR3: CASSVLAGETQYF
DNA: TGTGCCAGCAGTGTACTAGCCGGAGAGACCCAGTACTTC

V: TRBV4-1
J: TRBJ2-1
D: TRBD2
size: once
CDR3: CASSQEPSGRVQAYNEQFF
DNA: TGCGCCAGCAGCCAAGAACCTAGCGGGAGGGTACAAGCCTACAATGAGCAGTTCTTC

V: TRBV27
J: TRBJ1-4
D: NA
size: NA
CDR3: CASSFRGREKLFF
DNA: TGTGCCAGCAGTTTCAGGGGTAGGGAAAAACTGTTTTTT

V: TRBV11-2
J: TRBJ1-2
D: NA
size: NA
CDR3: CASSEISYGYTF
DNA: TGTGCCAGCAGCGAGATTAGCTATGGCTACACCTTC

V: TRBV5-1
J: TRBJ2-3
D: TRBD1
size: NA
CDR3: CASSLGQGGTDTQYF
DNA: TGCGCCAGCAGCCTTGGACAGGGCGGCACAGATACGCAGTATTTT

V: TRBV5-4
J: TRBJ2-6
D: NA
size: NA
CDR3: CASSTRGLLSGANVLTF
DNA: TGTGCCAGCAGCACCAGGGGCCTACTCTCTGGGGCCAACGTCCTGACTTTC

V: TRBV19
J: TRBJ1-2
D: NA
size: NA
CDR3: CASSIGVFQGYTF
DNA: TGTGCCAGTAGTATCGGAGTGTTTCAGGGCTACACCTTC

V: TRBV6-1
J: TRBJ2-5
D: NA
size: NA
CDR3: CASSELYNRERETQYF
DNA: TGTGCCAGCAGTGAACTTTACAACAGGGAGAGGGAGACCCAGTACTTC

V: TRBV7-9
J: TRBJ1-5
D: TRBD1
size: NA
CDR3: CASSYIGQGRTQHF
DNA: TGTGCCAGCAGCTATATAGGACAGGGTCGGACTCAGCATTTT

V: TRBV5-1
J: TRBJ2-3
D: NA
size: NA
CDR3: CASSPSSTDTQYF
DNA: TGCGCCAGCAGCCCCTCTAGCACAGATACGCAGTATTTT

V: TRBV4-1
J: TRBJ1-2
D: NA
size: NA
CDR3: CASSQEIMYPDLEGYTF
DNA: TGCGCCAGCAGCCAAGAAATAATGTATCCTGATTTGGAGGGCTACACCTTC

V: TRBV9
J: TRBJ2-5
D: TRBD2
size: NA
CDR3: CASSVGLAGATQETQYF
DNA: TGTGCCAGCAGCGTAGGACTAGCGGGAGCCACCCAAGAGACCCAGTACTTC

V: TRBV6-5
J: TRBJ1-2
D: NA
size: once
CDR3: CASSYSTLGGGYGYTF
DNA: TGTGCCAGCAGTTACTCGACCCTAGGGGGTGGCTATGGCTACACCTTC

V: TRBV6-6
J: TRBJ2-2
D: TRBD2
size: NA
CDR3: CASSYGAGGLSGELFF
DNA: TGTGCCAGCAGTTACGGAGCGGGAGGGCTTAGCGGGGAGCTGTTTTTT

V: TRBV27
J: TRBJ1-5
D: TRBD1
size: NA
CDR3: CASSSTGVQPQHF
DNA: TGTGCCAGCAGTTCGACAGGGGTTCAGCCCCAGCATTTT

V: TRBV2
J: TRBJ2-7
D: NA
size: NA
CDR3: CASRLTIQTGREQYF
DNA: TGTGCCAGCAGATTAACTATCCAAACAGGGCGCGAGCAGTACTTC

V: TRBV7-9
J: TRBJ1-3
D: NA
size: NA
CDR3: CASSFGQLNSGNTIYF
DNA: TGTGCCAGCAGCTTTGGACAGTTAAACTCTGGAAACACCATATATTTT

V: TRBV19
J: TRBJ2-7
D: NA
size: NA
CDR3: CASSINRDEGYEQYF
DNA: TGTGCCAGTAGTATTAATCGGGATGAGGGCTACGAGCAGTACTTC

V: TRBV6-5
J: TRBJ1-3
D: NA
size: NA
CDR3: CASSPQSPGGNTIYF
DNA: TGTGCCAGCAGCCCCCAGTCTCCCGGGGGAAACACCATATATTTT

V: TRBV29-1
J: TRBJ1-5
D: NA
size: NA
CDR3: CSVEGGINQPQHF
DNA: TGCAGCGTTGAGGGAGGGATCAATCAGCCCCAGCATTTT

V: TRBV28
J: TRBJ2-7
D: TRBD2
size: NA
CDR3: CASRGGSRGKIYEQYF
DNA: TGTGCCAGCAGGGGGGGGTCGAGAGGTAAAATCTACGAGCAGTACTTC

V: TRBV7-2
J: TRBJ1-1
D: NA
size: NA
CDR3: CASSLSPGNTEAFF
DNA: TGTGCCAGCAGCCTATCTCCCGGGAACACTGAAGCTTTCTTT

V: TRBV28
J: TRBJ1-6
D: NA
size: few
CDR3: CASSSGDSPLHF
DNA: TGTGCCAGCAGTTCGGGGGATTCACCCCTCCACTTT

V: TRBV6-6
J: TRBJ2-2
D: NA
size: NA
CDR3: CASSYSGENTGELFF
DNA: TGTGCCAGCAGTTACTCGGGCGAAAACACCGGGGAGCTGTTTTTT

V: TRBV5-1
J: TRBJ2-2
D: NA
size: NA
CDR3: CASSLRPSGGELFF
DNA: TGCGCCAGCAGCCTTAGACCCAGCGGCGGGGAGCTGTTTTTT

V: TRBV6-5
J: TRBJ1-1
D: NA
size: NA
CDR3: CASSYSSVRRDTEAFF
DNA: TGTGCCAGCAGTTACTCGTCAGTCCGGCGGGACACTGAAGCTTTCTTT

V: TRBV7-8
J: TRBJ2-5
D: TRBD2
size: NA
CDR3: CASSLGSGRVAETQYF
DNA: TGTGCCAGCAGCTTAGGATCGGGGAGGGTGGCAGAGACCCAGTACTTC

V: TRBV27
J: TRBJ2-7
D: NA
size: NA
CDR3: CASSLLPGSYEQYF
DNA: TGTGCCAGCAGTTTATTGCCGGGTTCCTACGAGCAGTACTTC

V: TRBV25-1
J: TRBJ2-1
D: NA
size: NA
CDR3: CASSESRLVLFGEQFF
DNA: TGTGCCAGCAGTGAATCGCGGCTAGTTCTCTTCGGTGAGCAGTTCTTC

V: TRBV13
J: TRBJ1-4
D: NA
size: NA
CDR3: CASSSRQTLGEKLFF
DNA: TGTGCCAGCAGCTCACGACAGACCTTAGGCGAAAAACTGTTTTTT

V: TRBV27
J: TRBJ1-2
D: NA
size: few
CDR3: CASRPGQFYGYTF
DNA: TGTGCCAGCAGACCCGGACAGTTTTATGGCTACACCTTC

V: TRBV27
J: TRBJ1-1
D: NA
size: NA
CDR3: CASSLSWSTEAFF
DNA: TGTGCCAGCAGTTTAAGCTGGTCCACTGAAGCTTTCTTT

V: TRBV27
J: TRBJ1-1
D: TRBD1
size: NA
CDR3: CASSLGTATEAFF
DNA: TGTGCCAGCAGCCTTGGGACAGCCACTGAAGCTTTCTTT

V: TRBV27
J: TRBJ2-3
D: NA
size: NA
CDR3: CASSLLGRADTQYF
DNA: TGTGCCAGCAGTTTATTGGGCAGGGCAGATACGCAGTATTTT

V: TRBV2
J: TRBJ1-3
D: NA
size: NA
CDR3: CARKGLSGNTIYF
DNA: TGTGCCAGGAAGGGACTCTCTGGAAACACCATATATTTT

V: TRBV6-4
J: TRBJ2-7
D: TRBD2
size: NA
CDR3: CASSALAGEGAYELYF
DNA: TGTGCCAGCAGTGCACTAGCGGGAGAAGGAGCCTACGAGCTGTACTTC

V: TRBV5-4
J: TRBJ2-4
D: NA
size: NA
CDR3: CASSLGDIAKNIQYF
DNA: TGTGCCAGCAGCTTGGGTGACATAGCCAAAAACATTCAGTACTTC

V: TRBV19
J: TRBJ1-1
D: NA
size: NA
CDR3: CASSISQGGAEAFF
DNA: TGTGCCAGTAGTATATCCCAAGGGGGGGCTGAAGCTTTCTTT

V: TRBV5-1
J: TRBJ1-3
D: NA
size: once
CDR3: CASSLSGTGNTIYF
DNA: TGCGCCAGCAGCTTATCGGGGACTGGAAACACCATATATTTT

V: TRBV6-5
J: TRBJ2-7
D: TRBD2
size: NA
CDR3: CASSHGGAAYF
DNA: TGTGCCAGCAGTCACGGGGGGGCGGCGTACTTC

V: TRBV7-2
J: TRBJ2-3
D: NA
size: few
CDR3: CASSFRLSGRGTDTQYF
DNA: TGTGCCAGCAGCTTTAGGCTATCGGGAAGGGGCACAGATACGCAGTATTTT

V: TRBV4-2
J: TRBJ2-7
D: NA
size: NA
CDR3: CASSQAPARTAYEQYF
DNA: TGTGCCAGCAGCCAAGCACCAGCGAGAACCGCCTACGAGCAGTACTTC